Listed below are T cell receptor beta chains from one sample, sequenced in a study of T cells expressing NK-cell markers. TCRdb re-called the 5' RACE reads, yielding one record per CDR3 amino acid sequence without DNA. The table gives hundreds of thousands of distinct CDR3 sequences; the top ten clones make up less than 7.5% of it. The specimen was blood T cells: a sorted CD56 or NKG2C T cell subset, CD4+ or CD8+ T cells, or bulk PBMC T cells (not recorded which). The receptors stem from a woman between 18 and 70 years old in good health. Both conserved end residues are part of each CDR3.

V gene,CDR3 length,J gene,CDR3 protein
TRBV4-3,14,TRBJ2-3,CASSQDLGVDTQYF
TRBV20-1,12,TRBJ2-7,CSAMWTGGEQYF
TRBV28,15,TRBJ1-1,CASPPEAGLNTEAFF
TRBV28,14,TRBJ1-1,CASIGGLLATEAFF
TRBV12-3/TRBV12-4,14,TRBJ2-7,CASSGGRSSYEQYF
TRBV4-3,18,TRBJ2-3,CASSQEPPGRGSTDTQYF
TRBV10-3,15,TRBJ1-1,CAIRGDRGTNTEAFF
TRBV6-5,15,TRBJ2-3,CASSYLSGGGDTQYF
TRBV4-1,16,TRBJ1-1,CASSQGQRSGVPEAFF
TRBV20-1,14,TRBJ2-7,CSARRGTPPYEQYF
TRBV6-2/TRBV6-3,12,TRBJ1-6,CASNYHNSPLHF
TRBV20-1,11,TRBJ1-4,CSASGAGKLFF
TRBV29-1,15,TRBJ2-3,CSVEGEGESADTQYF
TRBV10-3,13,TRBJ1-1,CAIKPGQNTEAFF
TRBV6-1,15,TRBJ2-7,CASRSGAGGSYEQYF
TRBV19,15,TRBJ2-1,CASREAAGSYNEQFF
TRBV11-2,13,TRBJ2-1,CASSFTGVNEQFF
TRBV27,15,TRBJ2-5,CASSPVGGLRETQYF
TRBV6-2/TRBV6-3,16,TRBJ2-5,CASSYSGVGRQETQYF
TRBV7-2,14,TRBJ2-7,CASSLEVRGDEQYF
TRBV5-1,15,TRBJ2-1,CASSSETGTYNEQFF
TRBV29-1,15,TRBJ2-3,CSVGGQFRPTDTQYF
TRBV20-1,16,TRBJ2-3,CSARIRGRAVVDTQYF
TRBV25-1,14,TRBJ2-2,CASSASPPTGELFF
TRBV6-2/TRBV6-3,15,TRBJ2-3,CASIRSGTTTDTQYF
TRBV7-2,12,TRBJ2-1,CASRPTSAEQFF
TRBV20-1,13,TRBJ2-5,CSARVNSVVAQYF
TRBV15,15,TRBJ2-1,CATSRVLGLAPEQFF
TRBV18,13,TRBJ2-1,CASSVLSGVEQFF
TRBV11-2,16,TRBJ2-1,CASSLWLAGSYNEQFF
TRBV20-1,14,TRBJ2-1,CSADQGGGLFEQFF
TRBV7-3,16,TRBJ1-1,CASSPGTGGDFTEAFF
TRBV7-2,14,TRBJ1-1,CASSRIQGNTEAFF
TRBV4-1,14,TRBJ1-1,CASSQDRLPREAFF
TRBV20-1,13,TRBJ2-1,CSAHRGPLNEQFF
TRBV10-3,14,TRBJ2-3,CAIKLAPGADTQYF
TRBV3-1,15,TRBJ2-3,CASSQVVGTTDTQYF
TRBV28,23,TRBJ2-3,CASRNPGLGTTVEGQPSTDTQYF
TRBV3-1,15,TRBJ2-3,CASSQRGRTTDTQYF
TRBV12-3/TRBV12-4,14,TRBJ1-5,CASIKGGFNQPQHF
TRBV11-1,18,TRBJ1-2,CASRLRPTPGGDNYGYTF
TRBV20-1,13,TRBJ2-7,CSAQEGLTYEQYF
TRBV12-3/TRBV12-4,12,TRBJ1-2,CASRKTGWGYTF
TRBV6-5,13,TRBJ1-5,CASSYDGSGPQHF
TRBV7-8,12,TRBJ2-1,CASSHARGEQFF
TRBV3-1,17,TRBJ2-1,CASSQRDLAGVGGEQFF
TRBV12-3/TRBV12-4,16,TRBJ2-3,CASSYPGWGHTDTQYF
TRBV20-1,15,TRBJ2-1,CSARDLEGPYNEQFF